The 15 T cell receptor beta chains presented below share a single source sample, sequenced in a study of blood T cell repertoires in COVID-19. Sequencing was performed with immunoSEQ multiplex PCR; in TCRdb, only in-frame clones are kept and a portion is missing. The data contain over 85,000 clones, 87% of them singletons. Sequencing used peripheral blood. These receptors came from a man between 45 and 60 years old with active COVID-19.

The chain joins TRBV7-2 to TRBJ2-1, with D possibly matching TRBD2 (6 bases). Trimming removed 1 base at V and 1 base at J, with 17 bases between. This CDR3 is 18 amino acids long. In germline, CDR1 is SGHTA, CDR2 FQGNSA. The CDR3 DNA is TGTGCCAGCAGCTTAGGTGGCCGACGGAGGGTTTCCTACAATGAGCAGTTCTTC. This translates into CASSLGGRRRVSYNEQFF.

Here the CDR3 reads CASSPGHSNQPQHF. CDR3 in DNA: TGTGCCAGTAGTCCGGGACACAGCAATCAGCCCCAGCATTTT. The chain uses TRBV19 and TRBJ1-5; D is perhaps TRBD1 (6 bases). The V gene lost 5 bases and the J gene lost 1 base, with 9 bases spanning the gap. This CDR3 region has 14 residues. Germline values: CDR1 LNHDA, CDR2 SQIVND (reference sequence).

This chain uses TRBV5-6 with TRBJ2-1, with 11 bases fitting TRBD2. The CDR3 has 15 residues. Per germline, CDR1 SGHDT and CDR2 YYEEEE. The V and J ends lost 4 bases and 9 bases, in that order; junction bases with no gene match: 9. CDR3 sequence reads: CASSPPSGGYSEQFF. In nucleotides, the CDR3 is TGTGCCAGCAGCCCCCCTAGCGGGGGGTATAGTGAGCAGTTCTTC.

Details on this clone: At one of its ends the junction is not consistent with the germline gene, which may arise from a read error. The chain combines TRBV6-5 with TRBJ2-3, with 10 nucleotides matching TRBD1. The CDR3 extends over 12 amino acids. Per germline, CDR1 MNHEY and CDR2 SVGAGI. Here the CDR3 reads CASRSPGQGIHF. The CDR3 region has the DNA TGTGCCAGCAGATCACCGGGACAGGGGATACATTTT.

V and J are TRBV18 and TRBJ2-7, with 7 bases lining up with TRBD1. CDR1 is KGHSH and CDR2 is LQKENI in the germline V gene. The CDR3 is 14 residues long. Trimming removed 3 bases from V and 4 bases from J; junction bases left unmatched: 6. The CDR3 sequence is CASSPRDRPYEQYF. The CDR3, as DNA: TGTGCCAGCTCACCCCGGGACAGACCATACGAGCAGTACTTC.

J is TRBJ2-3 and V is TRBV6-6; D ambiguous. Looked up from germline, CDR1 is MNHNY and CDR2 is SVGAGI (reference sequence). Trimming removed 8 bases at V and 2 bases at J, with 8 bases between. This CDR3 has 12 amino acids. DNA of the CDR3: TGTGCCAGCGGGCCTTTCACAGATACGCAGTATTTT. Its protein product is CASGPFTDTQYF.

This clone was observed a few times. The CDR3 loop reads CASSQDMNSYEQYF. In DNA, the CDR3 is TGTGCCAGCAGCCAAGATATGAACAGCTACGAGCAGTACTTC. This chain links TRBV4-2 with TRBJ2-7; D remains ambiguous. V was shortened by 0 bases and J by 3 bases, with 9 bases between the two germline ends. CDR3 length: 14 amino acids. CDR1 LGHNA and CDR2 YNFKEQ come from the germline V gene.

The CDR3: CASKLRGTGVEPLHF. CDR3 nucleotides: TGTGCCAGCAAACTAAGGGGGACAGGGGTCGAACCCCTCCACTTT. The V and J genes are TRBV6-5 and TRBJ1-6; TRBD1 aligns across 10 bases. Germline-derived CDR1 and CDR2 are MNHEY and SVGAGI. The CDR3 has 15 residues. The V segment lost 7 bases and the J segment 12 bases; nucleotides outside the gene matches: 12.

CDR3 amino acids: CASTGRGSRNIQYF. CDR3 coding DNA: TGTGCCAGCACCGGGAGGGGGTCGAGAAACATTCAGTACTTC. The chain carries TRBV2 and TRBJ2-4; 8 bases fit TRBD2. CDR3 size: 14 residues. The V gene end was trimmed by 7 bases and the J gene end by 6 bases; junction bases not matched to a gene: 8. CDR1 is SNHLY, CDR2 FYNNEI, per germline.

The chain couples TRBV19 to TRBJ1-5; D perhaps matches TRBD1 (6 bases). Germline V lookup: CDR1 LNHDA, CDR2 SQIVND (reference sequence). This CDR3 is built from 13 residues. V was trimmed by 6 bases and J by 9 bases, leaving 15 bases between them. The CDR3 region has the DNA TGTGCCAGTAGCGAGGGGGTTCTTAGGCCCCAGCATTTT. As protein: CASSEGVLRPQHF.

The chain recombines TRBV3-1 (or the pseudogene TRBV3-2) with TRBJ1-1; 8 bases fit TRBD1. CDR3 length equals 16 residues. Germline V gives CDR1 LGHDT, CDR2 YNNKEL (reference sequence). The ends lost 7 bases at V and 5 bases at J; junction bases unmatched: 15. The CDR3 sequence is CASNPGSGGARTEAFF. DNA for the CDR3: TGTGCCAGCAACCCGGGGTCAGGGGGCGCGAGGACTGAAGCTTTCTTT.

The V and J genes are TRBV9 and TRBJ2-1; 15 nucleotides match TRBD2. Losses at the gene ends were 3 bases for V and 8 bases for J; bases not matched to a gene: 3. Germline V gives CDR1 SGDLS, CDR2 YYNGEE. The CDR3 contains 15 residues. The CDR3 reads CASSGTSGGAHEQFF. As DNA, the CDR3 is TGTGCCAGCAGCGGGACTAGCGGGGGGGCCCATGAGCAGTTCTTC.

This chain joins TRBV7-3 and TRBJ1-1, with a weak D call TRBD1 (5 bases). The V and J ends lost 1 base and 8 bases respectively, with 17 bases between them. Germline V CDR1 and CDR2: SGHTA, FQGTGA. The CDR3 sequence is 15 residues long. CDR3 in DNA: TGTGCCAGCAGCTTAAGGGGGGGACGCACCGTCGAAGCTTTCTTT. It translates to CASSLRGGRTVEAFF.

In this sample, this clone turned up once. V is TRBV4-3 and J is TRBJ1-2; TRBD1 aligns across 9 bases. Germline CDR1 LGHNA, CDR2 YSLEER. There are 15 residues in the CDR3. Germline trimming cut 1 base from V and 4 bases from J; bases unmatched to any gene: 4. The CDR3 protein is CASSQGATGGYGYTF. The CDR3 bases are TGCGCCAGCAGCCAAGGTGCGACAGGGGGCTATGGCTACACCTTC.

The gene calls are TRBV9 and TRBJ2-1; tentatively, D is TRBD2 (7 bases). Germline V gene sequence: CDR1 SGDLS, CDR2 YYNGEE. V was trimmed by 0 bases and J by 4 bases, leaving 20 bases between them. The CDR3 is 18 residues long. The CDR3 reads CASSVGVGAGANYNEQFF. The DNA for the CDR3 is TGTGCCAGCAGCGTAGGGGTAGGGGCGGGGGCTAATTACAATGAGCAGTTCTTC.